Listed here are 21 T cell receptor beta chains from one sample, sequenced in a study of early T cells in non-severe SARS-CoV-2 infection. From the 5' RACE reads, TCRdb called clonotypes with MiXCR, one entry per CDR3 protein. The sample contains some 110,000 distinct CDR3 sequences, around 14% of which appear only once. The sequenced sample was whole blood. The receptors were gathered from an adult who was a healthcare worker with PCR-confirmed SARS-CoV-2 infection or an uninfected control (not recorded which).

This clonotype was picked up a small number of times. The chain carries TRBV21-1 and TRBJ2-7; TRBD2 is the table's D call and was not checked against the DNA. TRBV21-1 is a known pseudogene. The CDR3 is made up of 15 amino acids. As DNA, the CDR3 is TGTGCCAGCAGCAACCTTAGCGGGCGTGCCTACGAGCAGTACTTC. Translated: CASSNLSGRAYEQYF.

The J gene is TRBJ1-1, the V gene TRBV6-1, with D perhaps matching TRBD1 (6 bases). CDR1 and CDR2 (germline): MNHNS, SASEGT. The CDR3 runs to 16 residues. Trimming took off 4 bases at V and 6 bases at J, with 21 bases between the two ends. The CDR3 spells CASSASPGHGDPEAFF. In nucleotides, the CDR3 is TGTGCCAGCAGTGCCTCGCCGGGACACGGGGATCCTGAAGCTTTCTTT.

This clonotype was counted a few times. The CDR3 DNA follows: TGTGCCAGCAGCAACAGGGGGTATCAAGGGGGTGAGCAGTTCTTC. Translation gives CASSNRGYQGGEQFF. The chain employs TRBV7-2 and TRBJ2-1; TRBD1 matches 8 bases. The CDR3 is made up of 15 amino acids. The germline V gene has CDR1 SGHTA and CDR2 FQGNSA. Trimming took 5 bases from V and 9 from J; bases not matched to a gene: 12.

The chain has TRBV18 and TRBJ2-3; D is perhaps TRBD2 (5 bases). Trimming shortened V by 3 bases and J by 5 bases, and 12 bases separated the two germline ends. The CDR3 runs to 14 residues. The germline V gene encodes CDR1 KGHSH and CDR2 LQKENI. The CDR3 nucleotides read TGTGCCAGCTCACCCCCTACCGGAGGAGATACGCAGTATTTT. This translates into CASSPPTGGDTQYF.

This clonotype was counted many times. The CDR3 DNA is TGTGCCAGCAGTGACGGGTATGGCTACACCTTC. Translation: CASSDGYGYTF. The chain links TRBV2 to TRBJ1-2; no reliable D call. The V end was cut by 3 bases, the J end by 5 bases, with 4 bases between. Germline V CDR1 and CDR2: SNHLY, FYNNEI. The CDR3 covers 11 residues.

V usage is TRBV2 and J usage is TRBJ2-3, with D perhaps given as TRBD1 or TRBD2 (5 bases each). This CDR3 comprises 15 residues. Germline V gene lookup returns CDR1 SNHLY and CDR2 FYNNEI. The V and J ends lost 0 bases and 6 bases respectively, with 13 bases between them. Here the CDR3 DNA reads TGTGCCAGCAGTGAAGCGGGGGTAAAAGCGGATACGCAGTATTTT. Residues: CASSEAGVKADTQYF.

The chain is built from TRBV20-1 and TRBJ1-1; tentative D call: TRBD1 (6 bases). This CDR3 is 12 amino acids long. The germline V gene has CDR1 DFQATT and CDR2 SNEGSKA (reference sequence). Between the trimmed V and J ends, which lost 6 bases and 9 bases, there was a span of 17 bases. In nucleotides, the CDR3 is TGCAGTGCCCGGATAGGCAGGGGAAAAGCTTTCTTT. Residues: CSARIGRGKAFF.

This rearrangement joins TRBV4-1 to TRBJ1-2; D uncertain. Germline assignment: CDR1 MGHRA and CDR2 YSYEKL. Trimming shortened V by 1 base and J by 5 bases, and 8 bases separated the two germline ends. The CDR3 totals 13 residues. The CDR3 sequence: CASSQVTNYGYTF. Here the CDR3 DNA reads TGCGCCAGCAGCCAAGTGACAAATTATGGCTACACCTTC.

The chain links TRBV29-1 to TRBJ2-4, with TRBD1 identical over 10 bases. This CDR3 has 14 amino acids. Trimming at V came to 3 bases and at J to 8 bases, leaving 7 bases not matched to a gene. Germline CDR1 SQVTM, CDR2 ANQGSEA. The DNA for the CDR3 is TGCAGCGTTGAGGGAGGGACAGGGGTGGACATTCAGTACTTC. Its protein product is CSVEGGTGVDIQYF.

The chain has TRBV7-9 and TRBJ2-2; D unresolved. Trimming removed 1 base from V and 3 bases from J, with 6 bases in between. Germline-derived CDR1 and CDR2 are SEHNR and FQNEAQ (reference sequence). This CDR3 comprises 14 residues. The CDR3 protein is CASSLGSYTGELFF. CDR3 DNA: TGTGCCAGCAGCTTAGGGAGTTACACCGGGGAGCTGTTTTTT. The entire variable domain, with the rest obtained from reference TRBV7-9 and TRBJ2-2, is as follows: DTGVSQNPRHKITKRGQNVTFRCDPISEHNRLYWYRQTLGQGPEFLTYFQNEAQLEKSRLLSDRFSAERPKGSFSTLEIQRTEQGDSAMYLCASSLGSYTGELFFGEGSRLTVL.

This clonotype was observed a handful of times. This chain joins TRBV19 and TRBJ2-1, with 8 bases that match TRBD2. The length of the CDR3 is 14 residues. The germline CDR1 and CDR2 sequences are LNHDA and SQIVND (reference sequence). V shed 5 bases, J shed 10 bases, and the junction held 10 bases outside the gene matches. The chain's CDR3 is CASSAGTRGDEQFF. The CDR3 DNA reads TGTGCCAGTAGTGCCGGGACTAGGGGCGACGAGCAGTTCTTC.

CDR3 DNA: TGTGCCAGCAGCCGGGACAGGGTCTACGAGCAGTACTTC. This encodes CASSRDRVYEQYF. This chain connects TRBV6-1 to TRBJ2-7; 9 bases are shared with TRBD1. The J segment lost 3 bases and the V segment lost 6 bases, leaving 3 bases of the junction unmatched. The CDR3 covers 13 residues. Germline V gene sequence: CDR1 MNHNS, CDR2 SASEGT.

V usage is TRBV12-3 or TRBV12-4 and J usage is TRBJ2-5, with D possibly TRBD1 on 6 matching bases. Trimming pared 1 base from V and 5 bases from J, leaving 11 bases between. The CDR3 contains 14 residues. The CDR3 DNA follows: TGTGCCAGCAGTTTAGGGCAGGGGATGGAGACCCAGTACTTC. This codes for CASSLGQGMETQYF.

V gene TRBV7-3 combines with J gene TRBJ1-1, with D tentatively TRBD1 (6 bases). Germline assignment: CDR1 SGHTA and CDR2 FQGTGA. The CDR3 loop spans 14 amino acids. Trimming pared 2 bases from V and 1 base from J, leaving 8 bases between. The CDR3 loop reads CASSLGTPNTEAFF. As DNA, the CDR3 is TGTGCCAGCAGCTTAGGGACACCGAACACTGAAGCTTTCTTT.

This clonotype was counted at least ten times. This chain uses TRBV7-9 with TRBJ2-5; D gene uncertain. V gave up 6 bases and J gave up 2 bases, with 13 bases separating them. The CDR3 is 14 residues long. From germline, CDR1 is SEHNR and CDR2 FQNEAQ (reference sequence). Written as DNA, the CDR3 is TGTGCCAGCAGTCTCTCATTGCTTCAAGAGACCCAGTACTTC. This codes for CASSLSLLQETQYF.

The CDR3 region is CASSQTYLSTGEQYF. The CDR3, as DNA: TGCGCCAGCAGCCAGACCTATCTAAGTACGGGGGAGCAGTACTTC. This chain uses TRBV4-1 with TRBJ2-7; possibly TRBD2 for D (5 bases). V lost 3 bases, J lost 7 bases, and 19 bases lay in between. This CDR3 spans 15 amino acids. Germline CDR1 is MGHRA and CDR2 is YSYEKL.

This clonotype was counted at least ten times. This chain uses TRBV4-1 with TRBJ2-2, with D possibly being TRBD1 (6 bases). Looked up from germline, CDR1 is MGHRA and CDR2 is YSYEKL. The CDR3 consists of 15 residues. The V end was cut by 1 base, the J end by 9 bases, with 15 bases between. The CDR3 coding sequence is TGCGCCAGCAGCCAAGTGGGGGCAGGATCCAGGGAGCTGTTTTTT. As protein: CASSQVGAGSRELFF.

The chain has TRBV5-4 and TRBJ2-1; 13 bases match TRBD2. The CDR3 is made up of 17 amino acids. The germline V gene has CDR1 SGHNT and CDR2 YYREEE (reference sequence). V shed 3 bases, J shed 5 bases, and the junction held 8 bases outside the gene matches. The CDR3 region is CASSSRTTSGGHNEQFF. The CDR3, as DNA: TGTGCCAGCAGCTCCCGAACGACTAGCGGGGGGCACAATGAGCAGTTCTTC.

The V call is TRBV12-3 or TRBV12-4, the J call TRBJ2-2; D is undetermined. The V end was cut by 5 bases, the J end by 2 bases, with 9 bases between. This CDR3 comprises 14 residues. In nucleotides, the CDR3 is TGTGCCAGCAGTCCGACGACTAACACCGGGGAGCTGTTTTTT. Its translation is CASSPTTNTGELFF.

This clonotype was seen a few times. V gene TRBV2 combines with J gene TRBJ2-5; no reliable D call. V was trimmed by 6 bases and J by 3 bases, leaving 11 bases between them. The CDR3 is 13 amino acids. Germline V gene lookup returns CDR1 SNHLY and CDR2 FYNNEI. The CDR3 region has the DNA TGTGCCAGCAGATTCCTAGGCGAAGAGACCCAGTACTTC. Protein sequence: CASRFLGEETQYF.

The chain employs TRBV10-3 and TRBJ1-1; 7 bases line up with TRBD1. The CDR3 sequence is 13 residues long. Germline V gene sequence: CDR1 ENHRY, CDR2 SYGVKD. V lost 5 bases, J lost 5 bases, and 5 bases stayed unmatched. CDR3 loop: CAISHDRETEAFF. In DNA form, the CDR3 reads TGTGCCATCAGTCACGACAGGGAGACTGAAGCTTTCTTT.